The 14 T cell receptor beta chains given below trace back to one sample, sequenced in a study of T cell responses to AZD1222 COVID-19 vaccine. Produced via immunoSEQ multiplex PCR; TCRdb's table is partial and in-frame only. The sample has roughly 160,000 clones, 85% to 90% seen once; the top ten hold around 6.9%. The specimen comprised peripheral blood, sampled on day 0 of AZD1222 vaccination. The origin of the receptors is an adult in good health.

This clone was picked up one time. This rearrangement joins TRBV28 to TRBJ1-5; 10 nucleotides match TRBD1. There are 19 residues in the CDR3. Germline V gives CDR1 MDHEN, CDR2 SYDVKM. After removal of 4 bases from V and 4 bases from J, the junction contained 16 bases not matched to a gene. This CDR3 reads CASSYPYLTGGAENQPQHF. As DNA, the CDR3 is TGTGCCAGCAGTTATCCTTATCTGACAGGGGGCGCGGAGAATCAGCCCCAGCATTTT.

The chain links TRBV19 to TRBJ2-3, with TRBD2 matching over 7 bases. Looked up from germline, CDR1 is LNHDA and CDR2 is SQIVND (reference sequence). This CDR3 is 15 amino acids long. V lost 5 bases, J lost 3 bases, and 8 bases stayed unmatched. CDR3 DNA sequence: TGTGCCAGTAGTGGGGGGGGTATCCGAACAGATACGCAGTATTTT. It yields the protein CASSGGGIRTDTQYF.

The V and J genes are TRBV3-1 (or the pseudogene TRBV3-2) and TRBJ1-2; TRBD1 might be the D (6 bases). The CDR3 totals 14 residues. The germline V gene has CDR1 LGHDT and CDR2 YNNKEL (reference sequence). V was pared by 1 base and J by 6 bases, with 12 bases between. CDR3 protein: CASSQGGQGNGYTF. For the CDR3, the DNA is TGTGCCAGCAGCCAAGGGGGGCAGGGAAATGGCTACACCTTC.

The chain combines TRBV5-3 with TRBJ2-7; possible D gene TRBD1, 5 bases. TRBV5-3 is given ORF status, its function remaining uncertain. CDR3 length: 13 amino acids. The V end lost 6 bases, the J end lost 2 bases, and 12 bases lay between the germline ends. Here the CDR3 reads CARNEWGAYEQYV. The CDR3 nucleotides are TGTGCCAGAAACGAATGGGGCGCCTACGAGCAGTACGTC.

This clone was seen a single time. This same CDR3 is encoded by further DNA sequences in the sample. The chain recombines TRBV6-6 with TRBJ2-1, with 11 bases matching TRBD1. V was pared by 6 bases and J by 6 bases, with 4 bases of the junction left unmatched. The CDR3 spans 14 residues. CDR1 is MNHNY, CDR2 SVGAGI, per germline (reference sequence). The CDR3: CASRPGTGGNEQFF. CDR3 DNA: TGTGCCAGCAGGCCCGGGACAGGGGGCAATGAGCAGTTCTTC.

This rearrangement joins TRBV6-2 or TRBV6-3 to TRBJ1-5, with 7 bases lining up with TRBD1. Trimming cost V 6 bases and J 4 bases; bases outside gene matches: 3. CDR1 and CDR2 from the germline V gene are MNHEY and SVGEGT. The CDR3 loop spans 13 amino acids. This CDR3 reads CASSKGQNQPQHF. The CDR3 DNA sequence: TGTGCCAGCAGCAAGGGACAGAATCAGCCCCAGCATTTT.

The chain has TRBV29-1 and TRBJ1-1; possible D gene TRBD1, 6 bases. The CDR3 totals 12 residues. From germline, CDR1 is SQVTM and CDR2 ANQGSEA. V lost 6 bases to trimming and J lost 5 bases, with 13 bases between them. The CDR3 loop is CSVSTGKTEAFF. The CDR3 DNA follows: TGCAGCGTCTCTACAGGGAAAACTGAAGCTTTCTTT.

V gene TRBV6-1 combines with J gene TRBJ2-7; 7 bases are a match to TRBD2. This CDR3 region has 14 residues. V shed 3 bases and J 4 bases; nucleotides not matched to a gene: 6. Per germline, CDR1 MNHNS and CDR2 SASEGT. DNA of the CDR3: TGTGCCAGCAGTGAGGGGGGGGTCACTTACGAGCAGTACTTC. This codes for CASSEGGVTYEQYF.

This chain joins TRBV30 and TRBJ2-7; D remains ambiguous. The CDR3 runs to 11 residues. The germline V gene encodes CDR1 GTSNPN and CDR2 SVGIG (reference sequence). Between the trimmed V and J ends, which lost 0 bases and 8 bases, there was a span of 8 bases. The CDR3 sequence: CAWSVSHKQYF. In nucleotides, the CDR3 is TGTGCCTGGAGTGTTTCTCATAAGCAGTACTTC.

The CDR3 coding sequence is TGCAGCGTCCCCGGGACAGCGAAATACAATGAGCAGTTCTTC. The encoded protein is CSVPGTAKYNEQFF. The gene calls are TRBV29-1 and TRBJ2-1, with 7 bases identical to TRBD1. In germline, CDR1 is SQVTM, CDR2 ANQGSEA. With V trimmed by 6 bases and J by 4 bases, 9 bases remained unmatched. The CDR3 has 14 amino acids.

The J gene is TRBJ2-3, the V gene TRBV7-6, with D tentatively TRBD2 (5 bases). CDR1 and CDR2 from the germline V gene are SGHVS and FNYEAQ. The V gene lost 5 bases and the J gene lost 0 bases, with 15 bases spanning the gap. The CDR3 sequence is 16 residues long. CDR3 bases: TGTGCCAGCAGCCTGGTAGTGGACTCCAGCACAGATACGCAGTATTTT. It is translated as CASSLVVDSSTDTQYF.

The chain is built from TRBV4-1 and TRBJ2-1; TRBD1 might be the D (5 bases). The V gene lost 1 base and the J gene lost 4 bases, with 20 bases spanning the gap. Germline CDR1 is MGHRA and CDR2 is YSYEKL. The CDR3 length is 18 residues. The CDR3: CASSQARAGLTFYNEQFF. In DNA, the CDR3 is TGCGCCAGCAGCCAAGCTCGGGCAGGGCTTACCTTTTACAATGAGCAGTTCTTC.

The V and J genes are TRBV10-1 and TRBJ2-3; D is possibly TRBD2 (6 bases). Germline V CDR1 and CDR2: WNHNN, SYGVQD (reference sequence). Trimming left V 3 bases short and J 2 bases short, with 15 bases between. CDR3 length: 16 amino acids. The CDR3 DNA reads as TGCGCCAGCAGTGAATCCCCGGGGGTCGTCACAGATACGCAGTATTTT. Amino acids: CASSESPGVVTDTQYF.

The chain is built from TRBV27 and TRBJ1-5; D uncertain. Trimming took off 5 bases at V and 1 base at J, with 12 bases between the two ends. CDR1 and CDR2 (germline): MNHEY, SMNVEV (reference sequence). The CDR3 covers 15 residues. CDR3 region: CASSPDPGSNQPQHF. CDR3 sequence (DNA): TGTGCCAGCAGTCCTGACCCGGGGAGCAATCAGCCCCAGCATTTT.